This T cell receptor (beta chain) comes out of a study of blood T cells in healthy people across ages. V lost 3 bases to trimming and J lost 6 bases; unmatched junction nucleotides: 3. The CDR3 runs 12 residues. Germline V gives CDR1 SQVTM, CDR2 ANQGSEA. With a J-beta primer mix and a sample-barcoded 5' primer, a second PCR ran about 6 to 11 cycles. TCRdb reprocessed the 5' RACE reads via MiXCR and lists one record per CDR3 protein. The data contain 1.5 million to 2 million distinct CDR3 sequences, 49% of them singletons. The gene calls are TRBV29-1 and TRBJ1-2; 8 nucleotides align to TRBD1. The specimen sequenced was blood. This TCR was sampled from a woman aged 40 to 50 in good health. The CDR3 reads CSVETGDNGYTF. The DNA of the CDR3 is TGCAGCGTTGAGACAGGGGACAATGGCTACACCTTC.